This T cell receptor (beta chain) was recovered during a study of T cell repertoires in ileal Crohn's disease. Of note for this clone: Its specificity is not known.

The CDR3 is 14 residues long. V was clipped by 5 bases and J by 5 bases; unmatched bases: 8. CDR1 is LNHDA and CDR2 is SQIVND in the germline V gene (reference sequence). Adults with ileal or ileocolonic Crohn's disease and an indication for resection were eligible. Study-wide results and limits: High-frequency clones were more common in sorted CD8 than CD4 cells. Every patient over 26.8% clonality showed endoscopic recurrence.

TCRB immunosequencing input was around 540 nanograms of biopsy DNA per sample. Profiled with immunoSEQ multiplex PCR; TCRdb holds only in-frame clones, not every one. The sample contains some 30,000 clones, roughly 81% of which appear only once. The chain recombines TRBV19 with TRBJ2-5; the match to TRBD1 covers 7 bases. The clonotype was recovered from an adult with Crohn's disease. The sequencing sample was made of ileal tissue. The CDR3 DNA is TGTGCCAGTAGTCGAAGAGGGGGCCGGGAGACCCAGTACTTC. Its protein is CASSRRGGRETQYF.